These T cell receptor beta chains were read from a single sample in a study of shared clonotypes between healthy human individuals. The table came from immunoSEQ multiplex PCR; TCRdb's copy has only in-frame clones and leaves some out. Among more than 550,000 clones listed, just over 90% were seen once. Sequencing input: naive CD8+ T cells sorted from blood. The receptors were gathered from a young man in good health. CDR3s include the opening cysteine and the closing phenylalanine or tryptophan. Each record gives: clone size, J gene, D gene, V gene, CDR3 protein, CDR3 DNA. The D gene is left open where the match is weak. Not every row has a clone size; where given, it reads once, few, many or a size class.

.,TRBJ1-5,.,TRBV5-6,CASKAWGSSQPQHF,TGTGCCAGCAAAGCCTGGGGATCGTCTCAGCCCCAGCATTTT
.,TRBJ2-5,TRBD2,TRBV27,CASSDRTSGNTETQYF,TGTGCCAGCAGTGACCGGACTAGCGGGAATACGGAGACCCAGTACTTC
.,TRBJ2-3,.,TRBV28,CASSLFPGEVGTDTQYF,TGTGCCAGCAGTTTATTTCCGGGAGAAGTGGGGACAGATACGCAGTATTTT
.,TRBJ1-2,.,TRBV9,CASSLSQEMDYGYTF,TGTGCCAGCAGTCTCTCACAGGAGATGGACTATGGCTACACCTTC
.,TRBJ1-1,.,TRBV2,CAGFRRGMNTEAFF,TGTGCCGGATTCCGCCGGGGTATGAACACTGAAGCTTTCTTT
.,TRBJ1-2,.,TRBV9,CASSLRLGRDGYTF,TGTGCCAGCAGCTTGAGACTGGGTCGGGATGGCTACACCTTC
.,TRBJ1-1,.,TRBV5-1,CASSPAEGSTEAFF,TGCGCCAGCAGCCCAGCGGAGGGTTCCACTGAAGCTTTCTTT
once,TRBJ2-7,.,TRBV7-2,CASSLPTGYYEQYF,TGTGCCAGCAGCCTTCCGACAGGCTACTACGAGCAGTACTTC
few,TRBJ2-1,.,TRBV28,CASSLLSLRNEQFF,TGTGCCAGCAGTTTATTGTCCCTCCGGAATGAGCAGTTCTTC
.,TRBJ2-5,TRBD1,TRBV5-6,CASSWTGQLETQYF,TGTGCCAGCAGCTGGACAGGGCAACTAGAGACCCAGTACTTC
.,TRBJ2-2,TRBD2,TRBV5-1,CASRPQTSGRGDTGELFF,TGCGCCAGCAGACCCCAGACTAGCGGGAGAGGAGACACCGGGGAGCTGTTTTTT
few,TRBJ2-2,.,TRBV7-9,CASSLDRELFF,TGTGCCAGCAGCTTAGACCGGGAGCTGTTTTTT
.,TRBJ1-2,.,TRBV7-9,CASSFDRTAEKSGGYTF,TGTGCCAGCAGCTTTGACCGGACAGCTGAAAAAAGTGGTGGCTACACCTTC
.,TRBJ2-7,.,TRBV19,CASSIVGASYEQYF,TGTGCCAGTAGTATCGTCGGGGCCAGCTACGAGCAGTACTTC
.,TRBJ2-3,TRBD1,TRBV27,CASSLSRTGSTDTQYF,TGTGCCAGCAGTTTATCGAGGACAGGGAGCACAGATACGCAGTATTTT
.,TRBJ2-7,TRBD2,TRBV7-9,CASSRRLAPGEQYF,TGTGCCAGCAGTCGACGACTAGCTCCGGGGGAGCAGTACTTC
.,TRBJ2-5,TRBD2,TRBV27,CASSLSRTSGVQETQYF,TGTGCCAGCAGTTTATCGAGGACTAGCGGGGTCCAAGAGACCCAGTACTTC
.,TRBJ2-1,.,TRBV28,CASSSLEEQFF,TGTGCCAGCAGTTCCCTTGAGGAGCAGTTCTTC
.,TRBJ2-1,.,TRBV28,CASSLRGSSYNEQFF,TGTGCCAGCAGTTTGAGGGGGAGCTCCTACAATGAGCAGTTCTTC
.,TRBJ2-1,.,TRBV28,CASSPRLRWGNHNEQFF,TGTGCCAGCAGTCCCCGGTTAAGGTGGGGAAATCACAATGAGCAGTTCTTC
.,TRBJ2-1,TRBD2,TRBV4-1,CASSQLIAGGYNEQFF,TGCGCCAGCAGCCAACTGATAGCGGGAGGCTACAATGAGCAGTTCTTC
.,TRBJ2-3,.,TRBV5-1,CASSSQTGLTDTQYF,TGCGCCAGCAGCTCCCAGACGGGTCTAACAGATACGCAGTATTTT
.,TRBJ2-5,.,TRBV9,CASSPRTGGRVETQYF,TGTGCCAGCAGCCCCCGGACCGGAGGCCGAGTGGAGACCCAGTACTTC
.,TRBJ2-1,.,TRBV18,CASSPPIERYNEQFF,TGTGCCAGCTCACCACCGATAGAGAGGTACAATGAGCAGTTCTTC
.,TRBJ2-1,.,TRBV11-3,CASSLLIGDNEQFF,TGTGCCAGCAGCTTACTCATCGGGGACAATGAGCAGTTCTTC
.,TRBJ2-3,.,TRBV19,CASSPGTINTDTQYF,TGTGCCAGTAGTCCAGGGACAATAAACACAGATACGCAGTATTTT
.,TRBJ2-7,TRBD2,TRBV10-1,CASSEVPSGSIYEQYF,TGCGCCAGCAGTGAGGTCCCTAGCGGGAGCATCTACGAGCAGTACTTC
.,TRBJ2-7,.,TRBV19,CASSMAAFLREQYF,TGTGCCAGTAGTATGGCTGCGTTCCTTAGGGAGCAGTACTTC
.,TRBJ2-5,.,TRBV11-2,CASSLDSGSQETQYF,TGTGCCAGCAGCTTAGATTCGGGAAGCCAAGAGACCCAGTACTTC
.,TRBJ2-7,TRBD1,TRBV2,CASSSGTGSQINYEQYF,TGTGCCAGCAGCTCCGGGACAGGTTCGCAGATTAACTACGAGCAGTACTTC
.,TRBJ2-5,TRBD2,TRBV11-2,CASRGLAGQETQYF,TGTGCCAGCCGCGGACTAGCGGGGCAAGAGACCCAGTACTTC
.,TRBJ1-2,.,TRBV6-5,CASRVGASYGYTF,TGTGCCAGCCGGGTTGGGGCTAGCTATGGCTACACCTTC
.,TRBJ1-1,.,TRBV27,CASSHHRTEAFF,TGTGCCAGCAGTCATCATCGCACTGAAGCTTTCTTT
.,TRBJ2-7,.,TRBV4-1,CASTAGPGGTYEQYF,TGCGCCAGCACCGCCGGGCCAGGCGGAACCTACGAGCAGTACTTC
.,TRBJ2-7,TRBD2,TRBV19,CASSIRGSGSYEQYF,TGTGCCAGTAGTATACGCGGGAGTGGCTCCTACGAGCAGTACTTC
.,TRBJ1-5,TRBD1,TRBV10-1,CASSEITATGAWQPQHF,TGCGCCAGCAGTGAAATTACGGCGACAGGGGCGTGGCAGCCCCAGCATTTT